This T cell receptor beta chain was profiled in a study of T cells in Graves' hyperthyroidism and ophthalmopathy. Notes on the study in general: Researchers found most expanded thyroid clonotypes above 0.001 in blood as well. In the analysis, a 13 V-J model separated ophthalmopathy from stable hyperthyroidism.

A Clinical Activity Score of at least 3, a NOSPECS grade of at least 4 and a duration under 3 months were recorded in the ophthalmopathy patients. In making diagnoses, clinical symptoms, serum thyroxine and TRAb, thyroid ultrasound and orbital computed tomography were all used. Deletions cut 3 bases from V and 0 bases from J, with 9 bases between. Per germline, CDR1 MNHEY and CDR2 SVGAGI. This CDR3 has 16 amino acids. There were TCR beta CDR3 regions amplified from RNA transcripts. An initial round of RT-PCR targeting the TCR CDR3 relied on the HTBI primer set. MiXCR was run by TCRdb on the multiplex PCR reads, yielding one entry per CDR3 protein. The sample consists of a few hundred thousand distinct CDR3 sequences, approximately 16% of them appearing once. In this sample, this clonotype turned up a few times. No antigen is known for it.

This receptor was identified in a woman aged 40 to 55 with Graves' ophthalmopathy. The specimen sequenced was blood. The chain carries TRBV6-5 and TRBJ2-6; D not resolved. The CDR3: CASSYDGSSGANVLTF. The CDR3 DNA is TGTGCCAGCAGTTATGACGGAAGCTCTGGGGCCAACGTCCTGACTTTC.